These 21 T cell receptor beta chains share one sample of origin, sequenced in a study of vaccination and CD4 T cells after COVID-19 (dated by TCRdb to the early 2020s). The meaning of the sample's treatment or condition label: roughly 10-day PBMC culture with coronavirus spike peptide pools or control peptides (ViraFEST assay). No antigen is known for these receptors. The protocol used for the library was PCR. The instrument was an Illumina iSeq 100. DNA from cultured CD4+ T cells underwent TCR sequencing with the Oncomine TCR Beta short-read assay at the Johns Hopkins FTIC core. TCRdb reprocessing: public reads trimmed at Q25 with fastp, clones called with MiXCR, in-frame beta chains kept. Each CDR3 protein gets just one entry, which takes the most common genes and DNA from the rows behind it. Across this sample there are roughly 3,900 distinct CDR3 sequences, with 20% to 25% seen only once. The ten top clones hold over 15% of the sample.

Sequencing was carried out using CD4+ T cells from blood, cultured in vitro. The receptors stem from a human donor who had recovered from COVID-19.

The chain recombines TRBV27 with TRBJ2-3, with 7 bases identical to TRBD1. Germline assignment: CDR1 MNHEY and CDR2 SMNVEV (reference sequence). J gave up 1 base and V 5 bases, and 3 bases lay outside the gene matches. The CDR3 totals 14 residues. The CDR3 bases are TGTGCCAGCAGTAGGACAGGAGGCACAGATACGCAGTATTTT. It codes for CASSRTGGTDTQYF.

Sample share makes this clonotype medium-sized. This rearrangement joins TRBV12-3 or TRBV12-4 to TRBJ1-2; D gene unclear. V was cut by 6 bases and J by 7 bases, with 21 bases left in between. The CDR3 loop spans 15 amino acids. The CDR3 reads CASSPTPPGSGGYTF. CDR3 bases: TGTGCCAGCAGCCCCACCCCCCCGGGGTCGGGTGGCTACACCTTC.

This clonotype has a handful of counts. The chain employs TRBV6-5 and TRBJ2-5; no clear D gene. Trimming removed 2 bases from V and 4 bases from J, with 2 bases in between. Germline V gives CDR1 MNHEY, CDR2 SVGAGI. The CDR3 is 11 residues long. This CDR3 is CASSYAETQYF. CDR3 coding DNA: TGTGCCAGCAGTTACGCAGAGACCCAGTACTTC.

V is TRBV3-1 and J is TRBJ2-7; D might be TRBD1 (6 bases). Germline loops: CDR1 LGHDT, CDR2 YNNKEL (reference sequence). The CDR3 contains 14 residues. Trimming removed 4 bases from V and 3 bases from J, with 13 bases in between. The DNA for the CDR3 is TGTGCCAGCAGCCGACAACAGGGAAACTACGAGCAGTACTTC. It is translated as CASSRQQGNYEQYF.

This clonotype has only a few counts. The rearrangement uses TRBV29-1 and TRBJ1-2; D is ambiguous. The CDR3 extends over 12 amino acids. Germline values: CDR1 SQVTM, CDR2 ANQGSEA. Trimming took 5 bases from V and 0 from J, leaving 7 bases between them. The CDR3 DNA reads as TGCAGCGTTTATCCAGCTAACTATGGCTACACCTTC. Translating it yields CSVYPANYGYTF.

This rearrangement joins TRBV30 to TRBJ1-5; possible D gene TRBD1, 6 bases. V dropped 2 bases and J dropped 0 bases, with 11 bases sitting between them. Germline CDR1 GTSNPN, CDR2 SVGIG (reference sequence). This CDR3 comprises 15 residues. CDR3 in amino acids: CAWSTGRYSNQPQHF. CDR3 coding DNA: TGTGCCTGGAGTACAGGGAGATATAGCAATCAGCCCCAGCATTTT.

The CDR3 DNA reads as TGTGCCAGCAGCCAAGGGACAGGGGGTAATCAGCCCCAGCATTTT. Its protein product is CASSQGTGGNQPQHF. V and J are TRBV3-1 and TRBJ1-5; 10 bases align to TRBD1. J lost 4 bases, V lost 1 base, and 1 base had no gene match. The CDR3 has 15 amino acids. Looked up from germline, CDR1 is LGHDT and CDR2 is YNNKEL (reference sequence). The full variable domain, in which reference TRBV3-1 and TRBJ1-5 provide the parts outside the CDR3, is DTAVSQTPKYLVTQMGNDKSIKCEQNLGHDTMYWYKQDSKKFLKIMFSYNNKELIINETVPNRFSPKSPDKAHLNLHINSLELGDSAVYFCASSQGTGGNQPQHFGDGTRLSIL.

The chain employs TRBV12-3 or TRBV12-4 and TRBJ1-2; no clear D. This CDR3 contains 13 residues. V lost 6 bases and J 1 base, leaving 9 bases between the germline ends. The CDR3 region is CASSPTLNYGYTF. CDR3 DNA sequence: TGTGCCAGCAGCCCGACACTTAACTATGGCTACACCTTC.

Within the sample, this clonotype is medium-sized. The CDR3 sequence: CASSRRQVAPLHF. The CDR3 coding sequence is TGCGCCAGCAGCCGAAGACAGGTTGCACCCCTCCACTTT. The chain joins TRBV23-1 to TRBJ1-6, with D perhaps matching TRBD1 (6 bases). TRBV23-1 is designated an ORF whose function remains uncertain. The V end was cut by 6 bases, the J end by 11 bases, with 14 bases between. This CDR3 has 13 residues.

This clonotype was detected only a few times. This chain uses TRBV6-5 with TRBJ2-7; D gene unclear. Trimming left V 2 bases short and J 2 bases short, with 16 bases between. In germline, CDR1 is MNHEY, CDR2 SVGAGI. The CDR3 runs 16 residues. DNA for the CDR3: TGTGCCAGCAGTTACACCTCACTGGGTTGGACCTACGAGCAGTACTTC. Translating it yields CASSYTSLGWTYEQYF.

DNA of the CDR3: TGTGCCAGTAGTAAGGCGCCAGAGTATAACTATGGCTACACCTTC. Its protein is CASSKAPEYNYGYTF. The chain combines TRBV19 with TRBJ1-2, with D unresolved. The germline gives CDR1 LNHDA, CDR2 SQIVND (reference sequence). CDR3 length equals 15 residues. Trimming pared 4 bases from V and 1 base from J, leaving 13 bases between.

V and J are TRBV5-5 and TRBJ2-1; D may be TRBD1 or TRBD2 (6 bases each). Germline V gene lookup returns CDR1 SGHKS and CDR2 YYEKEE (reference sequence). With 2 bases removed from V and 1 base from J, the gap between germline ends came to 10 bases. The CDR3 loop spans 15 amino acids. CDR3 nucleotide sequence: TGTGCCAGCAGCTTCTTAGGGGGGTCCTACAATGAGCAGTTCTTC. This encodes CASSFLGGSYNEQFF. The full variable domain, completed using reference TRBV5-5 and TRBJ2-1, is DAGVTQSPTHLIKTRGQQVTLRCSPISGHKSVSWYQQVLGQGPQFIFQYYEKEERGRGNFPDRFSARQFPNYSSELNVNALLLGDSALYLCASSFLGGSYNEQFFGPGTRLTVL.

The V and J genes are TRBV5-1 and TRBJ2-5, with D possibly matching TRBD1 (5 bases). Germline CDR1 and CDR2: SGHRS and YFSETQ. Trimming stripped 4 bases from V and 0 bases from J, with 10 bases between. CDR3 length: 14 amino acids. The CDR3 loop reads CASSRDSNQETQYF. The CDR3, as DNA: TGCGCCAGCAGCCGAGACAGTAACCAAGAGACCCAGTACTTC.

This clonotype ranks as medium-sized. This chain uses TRBV6-1 with TRBJ1-2; D is possibly TRBD1 (5 bases). V was pared by 7 bases and J by 4 bases, with 10 bases between. Germline-derived CDR1 and CDR2 are MNHNS and SASEGT. The CDR3 contains 12 residues. The CDR3 DNA reads TGTGCCAGCAATCCCAGGGCCTATGGCTACACCTTC. Translating it yields CASNPRAYGYTF.

Notes on this clonotype: Relative to the germline gene, one junction end is altered; a read error may explain this. V and J are TRBV30 and TRBJ1-1; D is uncertain. Germline CDR1 GTSNPN, CDR2 SVGIG (reference sequence). The CDR3 totals 12 residues. CDR3 in DNA: TGTGCCGGGAGGAGGAGGAACACTGAAGCTTTCTTT. This sequence encodes CAGRRRNTEAFF.

The rearrangement links TRBV4-1 to TRBJ2-1; 12 bases are shared with TRBD2. CDR1 and CDR2 from the germline V gene are MGHRA and YSYEKL. This CDR3 spans 17 amino acids. V lost 1 base and J lost 3; bases outside the gene matches: 4. CDR3 sequence: CASSQVLAGGRYNEQFF. DNA for the CDR3: TGCGCCAGCAGCCAAGTTCTAGCGGGGGGGCGCTACAATGAGCAGTTCTTC.

In regard to this clonotype: A junction end diverges from the germline sequence, so it may reflect a read error. The chain carries TRBV7-7 and TRBJ1-4; D ambiguous. The CDR3 runs to 13 residues. Germline V CDR1 and CDR2: SSHAT, FNYEAQ (reference sequence). In DNA form, the CDR3 reads TGTGCTAGCAGCTTGACCTTTAATGAAAAACTGTTTTTT. Translation gives CASSLTFNEKLFF.

By proportion, this clonotype is medium-sized. The chain couples TRBV19 to TRBJ2-5; D could derive from TRBD1 or TRBD2 (5 bases each). V was trimmed by 9 bases and J by 0 bases, leaving 20 bases between them. The CDR3 is 16 residues long. The germline gives CDR1 LNHDA, CDR2 SQIVND (reference sequence). Here the CDR3 reads CASSYSGAGYQETQYF. The CDR3 DNA sequence: TGTGCCAGCAGCTATTCCGGGGCGGGCTACCAAGAGACCCAGTACTTC.

The rearrangement uses TRBV7-9 and TRBJ2-5, with D tentatively TRBD1 or TRBD2 (6 bases each). The CDR3 is 15 amino acids. The ends were cut back, 3 bases at V and 2 bases at J, with 13 bases in the middle. Germline V gene lookup returns CDR1 SEHNR and CDR2 FQNEAQ (reference sequence). The CDR3 here is CASSLRGAGQETQYF. The DNA for the CDR3 is TGTGCCAGCAGCTTGAGGGGGGCGGGACAAGAGACCCAGTACTTC.

This chain joins TRBV10-1 and TRBJ1-1, with D uncertain. Germline V gives CDR1 WNHNN, CDR2 SYGVQD (reference sequence). The CDR3 has 12 amino acids. The V end lost 6 bases, the J end lost 1 base, and 6 bases lay between the germline ends. In DNA, the CDR3 is TGCGCCAGCAGCTCGGGGAACACTGAAGCTTTCTTT. Its protein is CASSSGNTEAFF.

This clonotype was detected a few times. This rearrangement joins TRBV30 to TRBJ1-3; D possibly corresponds to TRBD1 (5 bases). The CDR3 totals 12 residues. Trimming took 4 bases from V and 4 from J, leaving 8 bases between them. Germline CDR1 and CDR2: GTSNPN and SVGIG (reference sequence). The CDR3 DNA reads as TGTGCCTGGAAGGCAGGGGGAAACACCATATATTTT. This translates into CAWKAGGNTIYF.